This entry lists 24 T cell receptor beta chains sequenced from one sample in a study of control samples from healthy donors and cancer patients. The protocol was immunoSEQ multiplex PCR, while the TCRdb copy is restricted to in-frame clones and leaves out a portion. Here the sample spans 95,000 to 150,000 clones, around nine tenths being singletons. The sequencing sample was made of blood. The receptors stem from a man aged 25 to 40 in good health.

The chain recombines TRBV6-2 or TRBV6-3 with TRBJ1-5; no clear D. Germline lookup yields CDR1 MNHEY and CDR2 SVGEGT. This CDR3 contains 12 residues. V gave up 6 bases and J gave up 4 bases, with 7 bases separating them. For the CDR3, the DNA is TGTGCCAGCAGCTCCTTAAATCAGCCCCAGCATTTT. This codes for CASSSLNQPQHF.

This chain connects TRBV10-1 to TRBJ2-3; D is uncertain. CDR1 is WNHNN, CDR2 SYGVQD, per germline (reference sequence). V dropped 2 bases and J dropped 4 bases, with 7 bases sitting between them. This CDR3 is built from 13 residues. In DNA, the CDR3 is TGCGCCAGCAGTGAGGCTGGGGCAGATACGCAGTATTTT. Encoded protein: CASSEAGADTQYF.

The chain combines TRBV5-1 with TRBJ1-2, with D unclear. The CDR3 runs 12 residues. CDR1 is SGHRS, CDR2 YFSETQ, per germline. Trimming stripped 4 bases from V and 3 bases from J, with 7 bases between. CDR3 in amino acids: CASSTEHYGYTF. The CDR3, as DNA: TGCGCCAGCAGCACCGAGCACTATGGCTACACCTTC.

The chain joins TRBV5-8 to TRBJ1-2; possibly TRBD1 for D (5 bases). V was trimmed by 6 bases and J by 4 bases, leaving 16 bases between them. The CDR3 is made up of 14 amino acids. Germline V CDR1 and CDR2: SGHTS, YDEGEE. In DNA, the CDR3 is TGTGCCAGCACCCTAGGGCAGGGTCTCTATGGCTACACCTTC. Its protein is CASTLGQGLYGYTF.

The chain joins TRBV27 to TRBJ2-5; tentatively, D is TRBD1 (6 bases). Germline assignment: CDR1 MNHEY and CDR2 SMNVEV (reference sequence). Trimming cost V 6 bases and J 5 bases, with 16 bases left between them. The CDR3 has 14 residues. In DNA form, the CDR3 reads TGTGCCAGCAGCCCCCGGACTCAGGGGGAGACCCAGTACTTC. Translation: CASSPRTQGETQYF.

The V call is TRBV24-1, the J call TRBJ2-1; D gene uncertain. CDR1 KGHDR and CDR2 SFDVKD come from the germline V gene. CDR3 size: 13 residues. The V gene lost 1 base and the J gene lost 15 bases, with 15 bases spanning the gap. The DNA of the CDR3 is TGTGCCACCAGTGATTTTGCTGACACGGCAAGGTTCTTC. It codes for CATSDFADTARFF.

The J gene is TRBJ1-1, the V gene TRBV24-1; unclear D gene. V was cut by 3 bases and J by 1 base, with 5 bases left in between. CDR3 length: 13 amino acids. Germline V gene data show CDR1 as KGHDR and CDR2 as SFDVKD. CDR3 sequence (DNA): TGTGCCACCAGTGATCTCGAGAACACTGAAGCTTTCTTT. Translation: CATSDLENTEAFF.

The V gene is TRBV19, the J gene TRBJ2-6; D not certain. V was clipped by 7 bases and J by 1 base, with 11 bases between them. Germline V gene data show CDR1 as LNHDA and CDR2 as SQIVND (reference sequence). This CDR3 region has 15 residues. In DNA, the CDR3 is TGTGCCAGTAAGGTTGCCTCATCTGGGGCCAACGTCCTGACTTTC. As protein: CASKVASSGANVLTF. Full variable domain (missing parts from reference TRBV19 and TRBJ2-6): DGGITQSPKYLFRKEGQNVTLSCEQNLNHDAMYWYRQDPGQGLRLIYYSQIVNDFQKGDIAEGYSVSREKKESFPLTVTSAQKNPTAFYLCASKVASSGANVLTFGAGSRLTVL.

The rearrangement joins TRBV6-5 to TRBJ2-5; D unclear. This CDR3 is 10 amino acids long. The germline V and J ends were trimmed by 6 bases and 4 bases, with 3 bases remaining between them. Looked up from germline, CDR1 is MNHEY and CDR2 is SVGAGI. Here the CDR3 DNA reads TGTGCCAGCAGGGGAGAGACCCAGTACTTC. Its protein is CASRGETQYF.

The genes are TRBV21-1 and TRBJ2-5; TRBD1, as called in the table, went unchecked against the DNA. TRBV21-1 is shown as a pseudogene. The CDR3 is 17 amino acids. The chain's CDR3 is CASSKDKDGQDKETQYF. CDR3 coding DNA: TGTGCCAGCAGCAAAGATAAAGACGGACAGGATAAAGAGACCCAGTACTTC.

J is TRBJ1-5 and V is TRBV7-8; D gene ambiguous. The germline V and J ends were trimmed by 1 base and 0 bases, with 10 bases remaining between them. The V gene's germline CDR1 is SGHVS and CDR2 FQNEAQ. This CDR3 is 16 amino acids long. The DNA for the CDR3 is TGTGCCAGCAGCTTAGAACCCTCTAATAGCAATCAGCCCCAGCATTTT. Encoded protein: CASSLEPSNSNQPQHF.

The chain joins TRBV27 to TRBJ1-4; D is possibly TRBD1 (6 bases). V was pared by 3 bases and J by 7 bases, with 15 bases between. Germline CDR1 reads MNHEY; CDR2 reads SMNVEV (reference sequence). The CDR3 is 15 residues long. The DNA of the CDR3 is TGTGCCAGCAGTTTGCGGGGGGCGCATTTTGAAAAACTGTTTTTT. Residues: CASSLRGAHFEKLFF.

V is TRBV2 and J is TRBJ2-3, with TRBD2 matching over 13 bases. CDR1 is SNHLY, CDR2 FYNNEI, per germline. The CDR3 covers 17 residues. Losses at the gene ends were 2 bases for V and 3 bases for J; bases not matched to a gene: 5. CDR3 amino acids: CASSEFTSGGDTDTQYF. The CDR3 DNA reads as TGTGCCAGCAGTGAATTCACTAGCGGGGGGGATACAGATACGCAGTATTTT.

This clone was seen just once. The V gene is TRBV19, the J gene TRBJ2-5, with 7 bases fitting TRBD2. V shed 7 bases, J shed 5 bases, and the junction held 10 bases outside the gene matches. This CDR3 is built from 14 residues. Germline lookup yields CDR1 LNHDA and CDR2 SQIVND (reference sequence). Here the CDR3 reads CASTSPGGVETQYF. The CDR3 nucleotides are TGTGCCAGTACCTCTCCGGGGGGAGTGGAGACCCAGTACTTC.

This clone was picked up one time. V is TRBV7-2 and J is TRBJ2-3, with D possibly matching TRBD1 (5 bases). Trimming pared 6 bases from V and 2 bases from J, leaving 12 bases between. The CDR3 sequence is 14 residues long. The germline V gene encodes CDR1 SGHTA and CDR2 FQGNSA. Here the CDR3 reads CASRVGLNTDTQYF. The CDR3 DNA reads as TGTGCCAGCAGGGTGGGGCTCAACACAGATACGCAGTATTTT. The variable domain in full, with the rest retrieved from reference TRBV7-2 and TRBJ2-3, is GAGVSQSPSNKVTEKGKDVELRCDPISGHTALYWYRQSLGQGLEFLIYFQGNSAPDKSGLPSDRFSAERTGGSVSTLTIQRTQQEDSAVYLCASRVGLNTDTQYFGPGTRLTVL.

The chain combines TRBV10-3 with TRBJ1-5; 7 bases are shared with TRBD1. The CDR3 has 13 amino acids. Germline V gives CDR1 ENHRY, CDR2 SYGVKD. V shed 11 bases, J shed 3 bases, and the junction held 7 bases outside the gene matches. CDR3 region: CAAQGDNNQPQHF. In DNA, the CDR3 is TGTGCCGCGCAGGGGGATAACAATCAGCCCCAGCATTTT.

DNA for the CDR3: TGTGCCAGCAGAGGCTCCGTTTATGGCTACACCTTC. It is translated as CASRGSVYGYTF. J is TRBJ1-2 and V is TRBV2; D is undetermined. Germline values: CDR1 SNHLY, CDR2 FYNNEI. V was shortened by 6 bases and J by 5 bases, with 10 bases between the two germline ends. CDR3 size: 12 residues. The whole variable domain, remainder taken from reference TRBV2 and TRBJ1-2, is EPEVTQTPSHQVTQMGQEVILRCVPISNHLYFYWYRQILGQKVEFLVSFYNNEISEKSEIFDDQFSVERPDGSNFTLKIRSTKLEDSAMYFCASRGSVYGYTFGSGTRLTVV.

A word on this clone: At one boundary the junction diverges from the germline segment, which might be a read error. The identical CDR3 is also encoded by other nucleotide sequences in the sample. The chain carries TRBV2 and TRBJ1-6; 8 bases line up with TRBD1. CDR3 length: 13 amino acids. From germline, CDR1 is SNHLY and CDR2 FYNNEI. Written as DNA, the CDR3 is TGCGCCAGTCGGACAGGGATGATTTCACCCCTCCACTTT. Amino acid sequence: CASRTGMISPLHF.

The rearrangement uses TRBV9 and TRBJ1-6, with D tentatively TRBD1 (5 bases). Trimming pared 3 bases from V and 8 bases from J, leaving 6 bases between. Per germline, CDR1 SGDLS and CDR2 YYNGEE. The CDR3 contains 12 residues. CDR3 region: CASSGGDSPLHF. DNA for the CDR3: TGTGCCAGCAGCGGGGGGGATTCACCCCTCCACTTT.

The chain employs TRBV19 and TRBJ1-3, with TRBD1 as a possible D gene (6 bases). With 7 bases removed from V and 0 bases from J, the gap between germline ends came to 19 bases. The CDR3 consists of 17 residues. CDR1 is LNHDA, CDR2 SQIVND, per germline (reference sequence). CDR3 coding DNA: TGTGCCAGTACATTCTCCGGGACATCGAGCTCTGGAAACACCATATATTTT. Its translation is CASTFSGTSSSGNTIYF.

The V and J genes are TRBV18 and TRBJ2-7; tentative D call: TRBD2 (5 bases). Between the trimmed V and J ends, which lost 6 bases and 3 bases, there was a span of 15 bases. Looked up from germline, CDR1 is KGHSH and CDR2 is LQKENI. This CDR3 comprises 14 residues. The CDR3 DNA reads as TGTGCCAGCTCGCCCCGGGAATCCGTCTACGAGCAGTACGTC. Translation: CASSPRESVYEQYV.

This clone was detected once. This chain connects TRBV9 to TRBJ2-1; D call uncertain. Per germline, CDR1 SGDLS and CDR2 YYNGEE. This CDR3 has 14 amino acids. V lost 4 bases and J 0 bases, leaving 8 bases between the germline ends. CDR3 amino acids: CASSPRSSYNEQFF. The CDR3 nucleotides read TGTGCCAGCAGCCCTCGAAGCTCCTACAATGAGCAGTTCTTC. Full variable domain (missing parts from reference TRBV9 and TRBJ2-1): DSGVTQTPKHLITATGQRVTLRCSPRSGDLSVYWYQQSLDQGLQFLIQYYNGEERAKGNILERFSAQQFPDLHSELNLSSLELGDSALYFCASSPRSSYNEQFFGPGTRLTVL.

V is TRBV10-3 and J is TRBJ2-1; the match to TRBD1 covers 10 bases. The J segment lost 5 bases and the V segment lost 6 bases, leaving 7 bases of the junction unmatched. The CDR3 is 15 amino acids. Germline V gives CDR1 ENHRY, CDR2 SYGVKD. CDR3 nucleotide sequence: TGTGCCATCAGATCTTTTGGGACAGGGGACAATGAGCAGTTCTTC. Encoded protein: CAIRSFGTGDNEQFF.

The gene calls are TRBV3-1 (or the pseudogene TRBV3-2) and TRBJ1-2; no clear D gene. Trimming shortened V by 2 bases and J by 0 bases, and 7 bases separated the two germline ends. Germline V CDR1 and CDR2: LGHDT, YNNKEL (reference sequence). The CDR3 is made up of 14 amino acids. CDR3 amino acids: CASSQMLTNYGYTF. In DNA, the CDR3 is TGTGCCAGCAGCCAAATGCTGACTAACTATGGCTACACCTTC.